This T cell receptor beta chain comes out of a study of Ad26.COV2.S vaccination and SARS-CoV-2 variants. Some clones are missing from TCRdb's copy, which holds only in-frame ones; the method was immunoSEQ multiplex PCR. The sample carries about 180,000 clones, around 90% recorded once. Overall study results and limits: Vaccine and placebo groups showed comparable non-spike TCR breadth. Spike-specific TCR breadth was greater in vaccine than placebo recipients.

Points on this clone: Its antigen is undetermined.

Trimming took off 2 bases at V and 6 bases at J, with 9 bases between the two ends. Germline V gene lookup returns CDR1 SNHLY and CDR2 FYNNEI. The CDR3 contains 13 residues. This sample comprised peripheral blood, obtained after recovery from COVID-19. V and J are TRBV2 and TRBJ2-3; weak D call: TRBD2 (5 bases). The source is a human donor who had recovered from COVID-19. The chain's CDR3 is CASSELAVDTQYF. In DNA, the CDR3 is TGTGCCAGCAGTGAACTAGCTGTGGATACGCAGTATTTT.